These 11 T cell receptor beta chains originate from one sample sequenced in a study of technical replicates of blood from several donors. Libraries were prepared by immunoSEQ multiplex PCR; TCRdb keeps only in-frame clonotypes and omits some of them. The sample yields about 83,000 clones, approximately 90% seen once. The sequenced sample consisted of T cells isolated from PBMCs. The receptors come from a human donor in good health.

DNA for the CDR3: TGCAGCGTTCCCGACCGGGACAAGAACACAGATACGCAGTATTTT. Translated: CSVPDRDKNTDTQYF. This chain joins TRBV29-1 and TRBJ2-3; maybe TRBD1 (6 bases). The V end lost 5 bases, the J end lost 2 bases, and 17 bases lay between the germline ends. The CDR3 is made up of 15 amino acids. The germline V gene has CDR1 SQVTM and CDR2 ANQGSEA.

This clone was seen only a few times. The J gene is TRBJ2-3, the V gene TRBV11-2, with 13 bases aligning to TRBD2. Germline V gene lookup returns CDR1 SGHAT and CDR2 FQNNGV. The CDR3 length is 19 residues. V shed 1 base and J 1 base; nucleotides not matched to a gene: 8. In DNA form, the CDR3 reads TGTGCCAGCAGCTTAGGGATACTAGCGGGGGGGTTCGGCACAGATACGCAGTATTTT. Translating gives CASSLGILAGGFGTDTQYF.

The chain uses TRBV9 and TRBJ1-6; TRBD1 agrees at 8 bases. Germline values: CDR1 SGDLS, CDR2 YYNGEE. The CDR3 covers 17 residues. V dropped 0 bases and J dropped 8; count of bases not matched to a gene: 10. This chain's CDR3 is CASSVGPPDRGHSPLHF. CDR3 DNA sequence: TGTGCCAGCAGCGTAGGCCCCCCCGACAGGGGTCATTCACCCCTCCACTTT.

Details on this clone: A junction end diverges from the germline sequence, so it may reflect a read error. This sequence joins TRBV18 and TRBJ2-3; 16 positions agree with TRBD2. CDR3 length: 18 residues. Germline CDR1 and CDR2: KGHSH and LQKENI. CDR3 protein: CASSPPGLAGGSTDTQYF. CDR3 nucleotide sequence: TGTGCCAGCTCACCTCCGGGACTAGCGGGGGGGAGCACAGATACGCAATATTTT.

V is TRBV4-1 and J is TRBJ2-2; 11 nucleotides match TRBD1. The CDR3 totals 20 residues. J lost 6 bases, V lost 1 base, and 16 bases had no gene match. CDR1 and CDR2 (germline): MGHRA, YSYEKL. CDR3 sequence reads: CASSQGAGTGGVTMAGELFF. The CDR3 nucleotides are TGCGCCAGCAGCCAAGGGGCCGGGACAGGGGGTGTTACCATGGCCGGGGAGCTGTTTTTT.

This rearrangement joins TRBV9 to TRBJ2-3, with 7 bases fitting TRBD1. This CDR3 is 18 amino acids long. Unmatched junction bases numbered 15, after V lost 3 bases and J lost 2 bases. Looked up from germline, CDR1 is SGDLS and CDR2 is YYNGEE. This chain's CDR3 is CASSGRGQQNDYTDTQYF. The CDR3 DNA reads TGTGCCAGCAGCGGCCGGGGACAGCAGAACGATTACACAGATACGCAGTATTTT.

The V gene is TRBV18, the J gene TRBJ2-5; unclear D gene. The V end lost 0 bases, the J end lost 5 bases, and 10 bases lay between the germline ends. The CDR3 length is 14 residues. The germline V gene encodes CDR1 KGHSH and CDR2 LQKENI. The CDR3 loop reads CASSPPEWRETQYF. The CDR3, as DNA: TGTGCCAGCTCACCACCGGAGTGGCGGGAGACCCAGTACTTC.

The chain recombines TRBV6-5 with TRBJ1-2; D might be TRBD1 (5 bases). Germline lookup yields CDR1 MNHEY and CDR2 SVGAGI. Trimming cost V 7 bases and J 3 bases, with 15 bases left between them. CDR3 length: 14 residues. The CDR3 reads CASTSPGLDYGYTF. The CDR3 DNA reads as TGTGCCAGCACCTCTCCGGGACTCGACTATGGCTACACCTTC.

The J gene is TRBJ2-2, the V gene TRBV5-1, with D maybe TRBD1 (6 bases). The germline CDR1 and CDR2 sequences are SGHRS and YFSETQ. V was cut by 5 bases and J by 4 bases, with 15 bases left in between. CDR3 length: 15 amino acids. For the CDR3, the DNA is TGCGCCAGCAGTATCGGGACAACTTTCACCGGGGAGCTGTTTTTT. Its protein product is CASSIGTTFTGELFF.

The V and J genes are TRBV27 and TRBJ2-7, with 10 positions matching TRBD1. CDR1 and CDR2 from the germline V gene are MNHEY and SMNVEV (reference sequence). J was trimmed by 6 bases and V by 5 bases; bases with no gene match: 7. The CDR3 is made up of 14 amino acids. CDR3 in amino acids: CASSRWDRGSEQYF. The CDR3 bases are TGTGCCAGCAGTCGTTGGGACAGGGGAAGCGAGCAGTACTTC.

With regard to this clone: A read error may account for a junction end that differs from germline. The V call is TRBV7-7, the J call TRBJ2-1; maybe TRBD1 (6 bases). The CDR3 covers 13 residues. Germline CDR1 SSHAT, CDR2 FNYEAQ (reference sequence). CDR3 residues: CASRDSQGGEQFF. CDR3 in DNA: TGTGCTAGCAGGGATTCACAGGGCGGTGAGCAGTTCTTC.